This TCR beta chain was identified during a study of cytomegalovirus exposure and HLA in healthy donors. Primers included in the PCR were 60 Vbeta and 13 Jbeta primers. The assay was immunoSEQ multiplex PCR, and TCRdb's table has in-frame clones only and misses some. This table holds about 150,000 clones, 65% to 75% found once. Germline lookup yields CDR1 SGHAT and CDR2 FQNNGV. Trimming pared 0 bases from V and 0 bases from J, leaving 2 bases between. The CDR3 runs to 13 residues. The TCR originated in a man aged 18 to 35 in good health and CMV-seronegative. The sample consisted of PBMCs. The chain joins TRBV11-2 to TRBJ1-1; D is unresolved. The CDR3 DNA is TGTGCCAGCAGCTTAGACGTGAACACTGAAGCTTTCTTT. Protein sequence: CASSLDVNTEAFF.